This T cell receptor (beta chain) was identified in a study of T cells in Graves' hyperthyroidism and ophthalmopathy (dated by TCRdb to about 2019). Notes on the research overall: Peripheral blood samples were taken at initial diagnosis, before any treatment was given. A discovery cohort of about a hundred patients, about 43 with Graves' ophthalmopathy and approximately 55 with stable Graves' hyperthyroidism, was used to find distinguishing TCR V-J signatures. Prospective prediction of ophthalmopathy was tested in an independent validation cohort of fewer than 20 hyperthyroidism patients and 15 to 17 patients who later progressed to ophthalmopathy. The 80 to 100 discovery patients were randomly divided into training and test sets at a 7:3 ratio. The study also compared thyroid tissue and blood T-cell repertoires from roughly six Graves' hyperthyroidism patients. Following sampling, methimazole starting at 30 mg daily was given to hyperthyroidism patients, and high-dose intravenous methylprednisolone was given to ophthalmopathy patients. According to the paper, TCR Vbeta CDR3 sequencing was carried out on approximately 140 peripheral blood samples, which came from fewer than 50 ophthalmopathy, about 75 hyperthyroidism and around 17 progressor patients.

Broader findings and caveats from the paper: Blood samples also contained most of the expanded thyroid clonotypes (frequency above 0.001), which suggests that blood repertoires may reflect thyroid immune responses. No statistical method was used to fix the sample size in advance, and group allocation was not hidden from the investigators. During validation, the model predicted progression to ophthalmopathy a median of approximately 6 months ahead of onset, with almost 71% sensitivity and 72% to 85% specificity. Ophthalmopathy was separated from stable hyperthyroidism by a 13 V-J signature model, with about 86% sensitivity and about 81% specificity obtained in cross-validation and 80%/75% obtained in testing.

The germline V gene supplies CDR1 ENHRY and CDR2 SYGVKD. The junction shows trimming of 4 bases on V and 5 bases on J, plus 18 bases between the germline ends. CDR3 length: 16 amino acids, cysteine to phenylalanine. Only CDR3 DNA remains: 48 bases, in frame from the first base. This clonotype was counted many times. Its antigen remains unidentified. Per-base quality was not reported, and no clone a single base away is much larger than it. The TCR beta CDR3 regions were amplified from RNA transcripts. The first round of RT-PCR for the TCR CDR3 was performed with the HTBI primer set and the Qiagen OneStep RT-PCR kit. Libraries were constructed in a second round of multiplex PCR, after which size selection and purification were carried out. Libraries were sequenced paired-end with 100 bp reads on an Illumina HiSeq2000. In the source study's methods: SOAPnuke was used to process the raw data, removing reads that contained adapters or uncalled bases, had a mean Phred below 15, or lacked an exact match to the constant primer or identifier. COPE v1.2.5 was used to merge the high-quality paired reads, and each unique nucleotide sequence was defined as a clonotype. MiTCR v1.1 was used to align the clonotypes against IMGT TRBV, TRBD and TRBJ reference segments. Analysis was restricted to V-J combinations with a frequency above 0.0001, which covered roughly 99% of repertoires. The TCS score was defined as the ratio of F50 (clonal expansion) to E x V (chaos), calculated using BLOSUM62-based TCRdist between CDR3 peptides within each V-J. Welch's t-statistics and random forest reduced approximately 520 V-J features to about 12, which were used in a naive Bayes classifier (R e1071). The public reads were reanalyzed by TCRdb: fastp trimming at Q25, MiXCR alignment, in-frame beta chains only. All rows with the same CDR3 protein become a single entry with the most common DNA and genes. The V and J calls come from TCRdb's annotation, not from the publication. This sample comprises about 360,000 distinct CDR3 sequences, 15% to 17% of them detected only once. Clones ranked in the top ten supply 25% to 35% of the sample.

Hyperthyroidism patients were aged 18 to 65 years and newly diagnosed, with disease duration of less than 2 months. The study excluded patients with uncontrolled infections, other autoimmune diseases, pregnancy or lactation. Diagnoses relied on clinical symptoms, serum thyroxine and TRAb, thyroid ultrasound and orbital computed tomography. Blood from progressor patients was collected at the time of first diagnosis with hyperthyroidism, before any ophthalmopathy symptoms had appeared. PBMCs were isolated from roughly 10 ml of fresh peripheral blood by Ficoll-Paque density gradient centrifugation. Progressor patients were initially diagnosed with Graves' hyperthyroidism and developed ophthalmopathy during follow-up. Total RNA was extracted using Trizol reagent, and RNA quality was assessed on an Agilent 2100 Bioanalyzer.

The chain couples TRBV10-3 to TRBJ2-1; a weak D assignment points to TRBD1 (6 bases agree). Sequenced: blood. This clonotype was sampled from a woman aged 18-30 years with Graves' hyperthyroidism that later progressed to Graves' ophthalmopathy. CDR3 region: CAISATGTQRHNEQFF. The nucleotides are TGTGCCATCAGTGCCACAGGGACCCAAAGGCACAATGAGCAGTTCTTC.